This TCR beta chain appears in the sequencing data of a study of cytomegalovirus exposure and HLA in healthy donors. Findings and limits, study-wide: For most subjects, TCR beta sequences were reported to predict HLA-A and HLA-B alleles with accuracy. Common viral pathogens (according to a later analysis) appeared linked to several of the most significant clusters. Indistinguishable V segments, including TRBV6-2 and TRBV6-3, were excluded. Published work reported that the classifier diagnosed cytomegalovirus status with high specificity and sensitivity.

V was shortened by 6 bases and J by 4 bases, with 15 bases between the two germline ends. Germline V gives CDR1 MNHNY, CDR2 SVGAGI (reference sequence). This CDR3 region has 14 residues. 60 Vbeta and 13 Jbeta primers were used in PCR. Sequencing used immunoSEQ multiplex PCR; TCRdb keeps in-frame clones, though not all of them. The sample shows more than 150,000 clones, roughly 84% of them seen only once. Turning to this clone: The antigen remains unidentified.

The gene calls are TRBV6-6 and TRBJ1-1; weak D call: TRBD1 (6 bases). The specimen was PBMCs. The clonotype was recovered from a woman aged 45-65 years in good health and CMV-seropositive. The DNA for the CDR3 is TGTGCCAGCAGACCTTCAGGGGCCCGCACTGAAGCTTTCTTT. It codes for CASRPSGARTEAFF.